This is a list of T cell receptor beta chains from one sample in a study of shared T cell receptors in the human thymus. Assay used: immunoSEQ multiplex PCR; TCRdb lists only in-frame clones, some missing. Altogether hundreds of thousands of clones are present, 80% to 90% being singletons, with the ten largest covering 0.0094%. This sample also belongs to another study, concerning human thymus T cells.

Sequences were obtained from thymocytes. These receptors came from a boy less than two years old with a congenital heart defect. The conserved cysteine and the conserved F or W are not part of the CDR3 here. D genes are given only for firm matches.

TRBD1,TRBV25-1,TRBJ1-2,ASSGLGTGDGYT
NA,TRBV7-7,TRBJ2-5,ASSSRLVGKETQY
NA,TRBV19,TRBJ1-1,ASRRGLNTEAF
NA,TRBV5-1,TRBJ2-1,ASSPLWEASSVEQF
TRBD1,TRBV5-4,TRBJ1-2,ASSRDRGSGYT
TRBD2,TRBV5-1,TRBJ2-1,ASSLEAGGLCNEQF
NA,TRBV21-1,TRBJ2-5,ASSKGADRQETQY
TRBD2,TRBV11-2,TRBJ2-7,ASSLAASGRNYYEQY
TRBD2,TRBV6-1,TRBJ2-7,ASSESGVSLEREQY
NA,TRBV28,TRBJ1-1,ASSPQTEAF
NA,TRBV5-1,TRBJ2-5,ASSHGTFQETQY
NA,TRBV30,TRBJ1-1,AWSSPRVGFFSAEAF
NA,TRBV28,TRBJ1-5,ASSQDTYQPQH
NA,TRBV6-5,TRBJ1-1,ASQLQVNTEAF
NA,TRBV4-1,TRBJ2-1,ASSQEGVPGNEQF
TRBD1,TRBV5-6,TRBJ1-4,ASSKEYQGGPNEKLF
TRBD1,TRBV28,TRBJ1-3,ASSMGQLAGNTIY
NA,TRBV4-3,TRBJ1-1,ASSPVLGLGTEAF
TRBD1,TRBV28,TRBJ1-6,ASSFLPTGPAYNSPLH
NA,TRBV20-1,TRBJ1-1,SDRSDAF
TRBD1,TRBV25-1,TRBJ2-3,ASSDSNDRGIADTQY
NA,TRBV10-3,TRBJ1-2,AISELTGTYGYT
NA,TRBV5-1,TRBJ2-3,ASSQEGTHARTDTQY
NA,TRBV6-6,TRBJ2-4,ASSPDTIINIQY
TRBD1,TRBV12-5,TRBJ1-5,ASQGDRLNQPQH
NA,TRBV28,TRBJ2-2,ASSFPSGAMNTGELF
TRBD1,TRBV4-2,TRBJ1-1,ASSQVLGTGDEAF
NA,TRBV19,TRBJ2-1,ASSTPGWGDNEQF
TRBD2,TRBV5-4,TRBJ2-7,ASSSNSGDTNYEQY
NA,TRBV25-1,TRBJ2-7,ASSEGERMTYEQY
NA,TRBV30,TRBJ2-2,AWSVLRIRSGETGELF
TRBD2,TRBV4-3,TRBJ2-1,ASSAGRAKYNEQF
TRBD2,TRBV9,TRBJ2-1,ASSVAPLLAGFSYNEQF
TRBD1,TRBV6-1,TRBJ2-7,ASSEARTGDYEQY
NA,TRBV30,TRBJ1-5,AWSVQGPTNSNQPQH
NA,TRBV7-9,TRBJ1-4,ASSPDRIAEKLF
NA,TRBV28,TRBJ2-1,ASSPPAGNEQF
NA,TRBV5-1,TRBJ2-3,ASSLARLVVGPPQY
TRBD2,TRBV28,TRBJ2-2,ASSLGSGKNTGELF
TRBD1,TRBV7-8,TRBJ1-4,ASSLAQQGFYEKLF
NA,TRBV18,TRBJ2-2,ASSITGDTGELF
NA,TRBV5-6,TRBJ2-7,ASSLSSPRPFYEQY
NA,TRBV7-9,TRBJ2-7,ASSYGEDRPYEQY
NA,TRBV9,TRBJ2-2,ASSVAHPGTGELF
NA,TRBV6-5,NA,ASSQWRDRPYEQY
TRBD1,TRBV6-1,TRBJ1-1,ASRLTGAMNTEAF
TRBD2,TRBV27,TRBJ2-7,ASSFSTSGDFYEQY
TRBD2,TRBV12-5,TRBJ2-1,ASGLASGVYNEQF
TRBD1,TRBV15,TRBJ1-2,ATSRADRGKEDYGYT
TRBD1,TRBV6-5,TRBJ2-5,ASSYSDRGRETQY
NA,TRBV10-3,TRBJ2-5,AISAQGSETQY
TRBD1,TRBV5-4,TRBJ2-1,ASSFRDRAYNEQF
TRBD2,TRBV6-4,TRBJ2-3,ASSPQRGGKDTQY
TRBD2,TRBV4-1,TRBJ2-7,ASSQKAGIHYEQY
TRBD1,TRBV4-3,TRBJ2-7,ASSQLGTGYDEQY
TRBD1,TRBV19,TRBJ1-2,ASSPPGQGNYGYT
NA,TRBV19,TRBJ1-1,ATGGDLEAF
NA,TRBV14,TRBJ2-5,ASSLRYQETQY
TRBD1,TRBV5-8,TRBJ1-5,ASSLRTGRKGNQPQH